These 19 T cell receptor beta chains were sequenced from one sample in a study of blood T cell repertoires in COVID-19 (dated by TCRdb to the early 2020s). Libraries were made using the immunoSEQ multiplex PCR assay. TCRdb took this table from immuneACCESS and kept in-frame rearrangements with V and J called. Such tables lack part of the clones; where checked against another copy, unresolved V genes explain under half of the gap, and the rest is unexplained. The sample table records more than 200,000 clones; about 93% of these occur just once. Under 2.5% of the sample rests with the top ten. Sequencing was performed on PBMCs or T cells enriched from blood (not recorded which). These receptors all come from a woman younger than 30 who had recovered from COVID-19.

This clone is a singleton in its sample. This sequence joins TRBV28 and TRBJ1-2; D not resolved. Germline V gene sequence: CDR1 MDHEN, CDR2 SYDVKM. CDR3 length equals 12 residues. The V end lost 3 bases, the J end lost 4 bases, and 6 bases lay between the germline ends. This CDR3 is CASSFFSYGYTF. The DNA for the CDR3 is TGTGCCAGCAGTTTCTTTAGCTATGGCTACACCTTC.

The V gene is TRBV9, the J gene TRBJ2-1; no clear D gene. V lost 0 bases, J lost 10 bases, and 8 bases lay in between. The CDR3 has 12 residues. Germline V CDR1 and CDR2: SGDLS, YYNGEE. The CDR3 sequence: CASSVGGKEQFF. The CDR3 DNA reads TGTGCCAGCAGCGTAGGAGGCAAGGAGCAGTTCTTC.

V and J are TRBV10-3 and TRBJ1-1, with D unresolved. Germline V gene sequence: CDR1 ENHRY, CDR2 SYGVKD. There are 13 residues in the CDR3. Trimming shortened V by 7 bases and J by 1 base, and 10 bases separated the two germline ends. This CDR3 is CAIKGGQNTEAFF. DNA of the CDR3: TGTGCCATCAAAGGCGGGCAGAACACTGAAGCTTTCTTT.

DNA for the CDR3: TGTGCCAGCAGCGAAGAACGGGGGGGTAACATTCAGTACTTC. Amino acids: CASSEERGGNIQYF. This chain links TRBV21-1 with TRBJ2-4; the table's D call of TRBD2 was not tested on the DNA. TRBV21-1 constitutes a pseudogene. The CDR3 contains 14 residues.

This chain connects TRBV18 to TRBJ1-1; the D gene is possibly TRBD1 (6 bases). Trimming removed 3 bases from V and 1 base from J, with 12 bases in between. The CDR3 sequence is 15 residues long. The germline CDR1 and CDR2 sequences are KGHSH and LQKENI. CDR3 DNA sequence: TGTGCCAGCTCACCCTTTGGGGACAAGAACACTGAAGCTTTCTTT. Its protein product is CASSPFGDKNTEAFF.

The chain is built from TRBV5-1 and TRBJ2-3, with 10 bases lining up with TRBD2. J lost 0 bases, V lost 0 bases, and 7 bases had no gene match. In germline, CDR1 is SGHRS, CDR2 YFSETQ. The CDR3 runs to 18 residues. CDR3 DNA: TGCGCCAGCAGCTTGGGAGAAGCGGGGGGGCCTAGCACAGATACGCAGTATTTT. Its protein product is CASSLGEAGGPSTDTQYF.

This chain joins TRBV7-3 and TRBJ1-2; TRBD1 matches 9 bases. The V and J ends lost 3 bases and 2 bases, in that order; junction bases with no gene match: 1. There are 14 residues in the CDR3. CDR1 and CDR2 from the germline V gene are SGHTA and FQGTGA. The CDR3 DNA reads as TGTGCCAGCAGCTTGGGGACAGGGAACTATGGCTACACCTTC. This encodes CASSLGTGNYGYTF.

A single count supports this clone. The chain recombines TRBV3-1 (or the pseudogene TRBV3-2) with TRBJ2-1; maybe TRBD2 (5 bases). CDR3 length: 12 residues. Germline V CDR1 and CDR2: LGHDT, YNNKEL (reference sequence). Trimming shortened V by 6 bases and J by 9 bases, and 12 bases separated the two germline ends. DNA of the CDR3: TGTGCCAGCAGGAAAAGCGGTGGTGAGCAGTTCTTC. This sequence encodes CASRKSGGEQFF.

The gene calls are TRBV14 and TRBJ1-1, with D tentatively TRBD1 (6 bases). Germline-derived CDR1 and CDR2 are SGHDN and FVKESK. The CDR3 is made up of 13 amino acids. Trimming took off 4 bases at V and 4 bases at J, with 10 bases between the two ends. The CDR3 nucleotides read TGTGCCAGCAGCCGTGGGGGGGCCACTGAAGCTTTCTTT. This sequence encodes CASSRGGATEAFF. Full variable domain (remainder filled in from reference TRBV14 and TRBJ1-1): EAGVTQFPSHSVIEKGQTVTLRCDPISGHDNLYWYRRVMGKEIKFLLHFVKESKQDESGMPNNRFLAERTGGTYSTLKVQPAELEDSGVYFCASSRGGATEAFFGQGTRLTVV.

The rearrangement uses TRBV5-6 and TRBJ2-5; D remains unclear. The V and J ends lost 2 bases and 5 bases respectively, with 7 bases between them. Germline V lookup: CDR1 SGHDT, CDR2 YYEEEE. CDR3 length: 12 residues. CDR3 nucleotide sequence: TGTGCCAGCAGCTTAACCGCGGAGACCCAGTACTTC. Translation gives CASSLTAETQYF.

The chain employs TRBV19 and TRBJ1-5; TRBD1 matches 7 bases. Germline loops: CDR1 LNHDA, CDR2 SQIVND (reference sequence). J was trimmed by 7 bases and V by 8 bases; bases with no gene match: 8. The CDR3 contains 13 residues. CDR3 loop: CASWARGTQPQHF. The CDR3 DNA reads TGTGCCAGTTGGGCCAGGGGGACCCAGCCCCAGCATTTT.

This chain links TRBV27 with TRBJ2-1, with 12 bases matching TRBD1. CDR1 and CDR2 (germline): MNHEY, SMNVEV (reference sequence). The V gene end was trimmed by 5 bases and the J gene end by 10 bases; junction bases not matched to a gene: 9. The CDR3 totals 15 residues. The CDR3 nucleotides read TGTGCCAGCAGTCCCGGGACAGGGGGCTCGTCGGAGCAGTTCTTC. This encodes CASSPGTGGSSEQFF.

The chain uses TRBV6-1 and TRBJ1-5, with 7 bases fitting TRBD1. Germline CDR1 and CDR2: MNHNS and SASEGT. The length of the CDR3 is 15 residues. Losses at the gene ends were 3 bases for V and 0 bases for J; bases not matched to a gene: 2. The DNA for the CDR3 is TGTGCCAGCAGTGAGGGACAGAATAGCAATCAGCCCCAGCATTTT. This encodes CASSEGQNSNQPQHF.

This clone was picked up many times. The chain couples TRBV6-6 to TRBJ1-2; 10 bases fit TRBD1. This CDR3 region has 16 residues. After removal of 4 bases from V and 4 bases from J, the junction contained 9 bases not matched to a gene. CDR1 is MNHNY, CDR2 SVGAGI, per germline (reference sequence). CDR3 sequence reads: CASSSPDGQGGYGYTF. CDR3 coding DNA: TGTGCCAGCAGTTCCCCGGACGGACAGGGGGGCTATGGCTACACCTTC.

The chain recombines TRBV4-2 with TRBJ2-7; the D gene is possibly TRBD1 (6 bases). Looked up from germline, CDR1 is LGHNA and CDR2 is YNFKEQ. The CDR3 sequence is 13 residues long. Deletions cut 3 bases from V and 5 bases from J, with 11 bases between. CDR3: CASSQTQGHEQYF. The CDR3, as DNA: TGTGCCAGCAGCCAGACTCAGGGGCACGAGCAGTACTTC.

The chain couples TRBV2 to TRBJ1-4, with 8 bases that match TRBD1. CDR3 size: 15 residues. The trim removed 6 bases at V and 3 bases at J, leaving 6 bases unmatched. The germline V gene encodes CDR1 SNHLY and CDR2 FYNNEI. CDR3 amino acids: CASRPQTGANEKLFF. CDR3 nucleotides: TGTGCCAGCAGGCCCCAGACAGGGGCTAATGAAAAACTGTTTTTT.

The chain is built from TRBV7-3 and TRBJ1-1; 10 bases line up with TRBD1. The ends lost 5 bases at V and 1 base at J; junction bases unmatched: 7. Looked up from germline, CDR1 is SGHTA and CDR2 is FQGTGA. The CDR3 is 16 residues long. CDR3 DNA: TGTGCCAGCAGCGCCTGGACAGGGGGTTCGAACACTGAAGCTTTCTTT. It specifies CASSAWTGGSNTEAFF.

The chain has TRBV24-1 and TRBJ1-2; D perhaps matches TRBD1 (5 bases). Trimming left V 4 bases short and J 7 bases short, with 12 bases between. CDR1 is KGHDR, CDR2 SFDVKD, per germline. The CDR3 totals 13 residues. CDR3 coding DNA: TGTGCCACCAGTGACCCGCTGGGGCTTGGCTACACCTTC. Protein product: CATSDPLGLGYTF.

The chain employs TRBV7-2 and TRBJ1-3, with TRBD1 matching over 7 bases. CDR1 is SGHTA, CDR2 FQGNSA, per germline. This CDR3 region has 16 residues. J lost 2 bases, V lost 4 bases, and 8 bases had no gene match. CDR3 protein: CASSYEKGTAGNTIYF. For the CDR3, the DNA is TGTGCCAGCAGCTACGAGAAAGGGACAGCTGGAAACACCATATATTTT.